This T cell receptor beta chain came from a study of blood T cell repertoires in COVID-19. Study context: Italy, Spain and the United States were the sources of the convalescent and acute COVID-19 samples. Nucleic acid was either cDNA or gDNA, and it came from T cells, B-cell-depleted T cells, or PBMCs.

Sequencing used immunoSEQ multiplex PCR; TCRdb keeps in-frame clones, though not all of them. This sample has over 150,000 clones, with roughly nine tenths found just once. The source material was peripheral blood. The receptor was derived from a man between 18 and 29 years old who had recovered from COVID-19.

The CDR3 coding sequence is TGTGCCAGCACTATTGGGAGCTCCGGTGGCTATGGCTACACCTTC. Translation gives CASTIGSSGGYGYTF. This sequence joins TRBV6-5 and TRBJ1-2; D gene unclear. Germline V gene lookup returns CDR1 MNHEY and CDR2 SVGAGI. Trimming removed 7 bases from V and 4 bases from J, with 19 bases in between. The length of the CDR3 is 15 residues.